What follows are 17 T cell receptor beta chains derived from one specimen sequenced in a study of blood T cell repertoires in COVID-19. Profiling relied on immunoSEQ multiplex PCR, and the TCRdb table lists in-frame clones only, not all of them. The sample has 120,000 to 150,000 clones; around 81% are singletons. Sample: peripheral blood. These receptors all come from a woman aged 40 to 49 with active or convalescent COVID-19.

This chain joins TRBV4-1 and TRBJ2-5, with 8 bases aligning to TRBD1. CDR3 length: 21 residues. CDR1 and CDR2 (germline): MGHRA, YSYEKL. V shed 0 bases, J shed 7 bases, and the junction held 25 bases outside the gene matches. CDR3 coding DNA: TGCGCCAGCAGCCAAGATCCCATATGGGGACTGACAGGGGATTCGGGGTTGACCCAGTACTTC. Translated, it gives CASSQDPIWGLTGDSGLTQYF.

This clone was counted only a few times. The chain recombines TRBV2 with TRBJ2-5; 10 nucleotides align to TRBD2. There are 13 residues in the CDR3. CDR1 and CDR2 from the germline V gene are SNHLY and FYNNEI. The ends lost 6 bases at V and 3 bases at J; junction bases unmatched: 1. In nucleotides, the CDR3 is TGTGCCAGCAGAGGACTAGCGGAAGAGACCCAGTACTTC. Translated, it gives CASRGLAEETQYF.

On this clone: This specimen includes other DNA sequences encoding the same CDR3. The gene calls are TRBV19 and TRBJ1-5, with D perhaps TRBD1 (6 bases). V gave up 3 bases and J gave up 1 base, with 7 bases separating them. The germline CDR1 and CDR2 sequences are LNHDA and SQIVND (reference sequence). This CDR3 region has 14 residues. The CDR3, as DNA: TGTGCCAGTAGTATTACAGGGAGCAATCAGCCCCAGCATTTT. It encodes CASSITGSNQPQHF.

J is TRBJ2-3 and V is TRBV11-2, with TRBD2 matching over 14 bases. V lost 5 bases and J lost 2; bases outside the gene matches: 6. CDR1 SGHAT and CDR2 FQNNGV come from the germline V gene. This CDR3 has 17 residues. The CDR3 is CASSPKTSGRATDTQYF. CDR3 DNA: TGTGCCAGCAGCCCAAAGACTAGCGGGAGGGCCACAGATACGCAGTATTTT.

This clone was found a few times. The chain carries TRBV9 and TRBJ2-3, with TRBD2 as a possible D gene (5 bases). Germline V lookup: CDR1 SGDLS, CDR2 YYNGEE. The CDR3 totals 16 residues. Deletions cut 1 base from V and 6 bases from J, with 18 bases between. CDR3 DNA sequence: TGTGCCAGCAGCGTACGAGGTAGCGACCCCCCCGATACGCAGTATTTT. Protein product: CASSVRGSDPPDTQYF.

The chain employs TRBV15 and TRBJ1-1; D is uncertain. The CDR3 contains 13 residues. V dropped 1 base and J dropped 8 bases, with 11 bases sitting between them. CDR1 is LNHNV and CDR2 is YYDKDF in the germline V gene (reference sequence). CDR3 loop: CATSRVEGFEAFF. The DNA of the CDR3 is TGTGCCACCAGCAGAGTCGAGGGTTTCGAAGCTTTCTTT.

The J gene is TRBJ2-7, the V gene TRBV6-6, with D possibly being TRBD2 (8 bases). In germline, CDR1 is MNHNY, CDR2 SVGAGI (reference sequence). The CDR3 has 17 amino acids. Trimming cost V 5 bases and J 6 bases, with 26 bases left between them. As DNA, the CDR3 is TGTGCCAGCAGTCGAGGGACAGCCGGGACTAGATTCGGCGAGCAGTACTTC. This sequence encodes CASSRGTAGTRFGEQYF.

J is TRBJ2-7 and V is TRBV7-6; TRBD2 matches at 8 bases. The CDR3 is made up of 15 amino acids. The germline V gene encodes CDR1 SGHVS and CDR2 FNYEAQ. J gave up 1 base and V 5 bases, and 7 bases lay outside the gene matches. The CDR3 sequence is CASSAETSASYEQYF. For the CDR3, the DNA is TGTGCCAGCAGCGCCGAGACTAGCGCTTCCTACGAGCAGTACTTC.

The chain couples TRBV3-1 (or the pseudogene TRBV3-2) to TRBJ2-7, with 10 bases identical to TRBD1. Per the germline V gene, CDR1 is LGHDT and CDR2 is YNNKEL (reference sequence). The CDR3 runs to 15 residues. After removal of 4 bases from V and 6 bases from J, the junction contained 9 bases not matched to a gene. CDR3 sequence reads: CASSPLGTGDLEQYF. CDR3 coding DNA: TGTGCCAGCAGCCCCCTAGGGACAGGGGACCTCGAGCAGTACTTC.

This chain connects TRBV5-1 to TRBJ1-2; possibly TRBD1 for D (5 bases). This CDR3 contains 12 residues. Germline V lookup: CDR1 SGHRS, CDR2 YFSETQ. Trimming pared 3 bases from V and 5 bases from J, leaving 8 bases between. The CDR3 region is CASSSDTYGYTF. The CDR3 DNA sequence: TGCGCCAGCAGCTCGGACACTTATGGCTACACCTTC.

The gene calls are TRBV9 and TRBJ1-1, with TRBD1 identical over 8 bases. CDR1 SGDLS and CDR2 YYNGEE come from the germline V gene. The CDR3 totals 14 residues. V dropped 4 bases and J dropped 4; count of bases not matched to a gene: 6. This CDR3 reads CASSQGAGSTEAFF. As DNA, the CDR3 is TGTGCCAGCAGCCAGGGGGCAGGGTCCACTGAAGCTTTCTTT.

This clone was counted only a few times. The chain carries TRBV5-1 and TRBJ2-3; D call uncertain. Trimming left V 0 bases short and J 1 base short, with 9 bases between. The CDR3 has 15 residues. Per germline, CDR1 SGHRS and CDR2 YFSETQ. The CDR3 nucleotides read TGCGCCAGCAGCTTGGAGTCTATGGGCACAGATACGCAGTATTTT. This gives the protein CASSLESMGTDTQYF.

The V call is TRBV3-1 (or the pseudogene TRBV3-2), the J call TRBJ1-2; D is undetermined. Germline V gives CDR1 LGHDT, CDR2 YNNKEL (reference sequence). Trimming took off 1 base at V and 4 bases at J, with 7 bases between the two ends. This CDR3 is built from 13 residues. The CDR3 sequence is CASSQGAAYGYTF. The DNA for the CDR3 is TGTGCCAGCAGCCAAGGGGCAGCCTATGGCTACACCTTC.

The gene calls are TRBV28 and TRBJ2-3, with 11 bases that match TRBD2. After removal of 8 bases from V and 3 bases from J, the junction contained 7 bases not matched to a gene. Germline lookup yields CDR1 MDHEN and CDR2 SYDVKM. The CDR3 contains 15 residues. This chain's CDR3 is CASRPASGGTDTQYF. For the CDR3, the DNA is TGTGCCAGCCGACCGGCTAGCGGGGGGACAGATACGCAGTATTTT. Combining the CDR3 with reference TRBV28 and TRBJ2-3 gives the whole variable domain DVKVTQSSRYLVKRTGEKVFLECVQDMDHENMFWYRQDPGLGLRLIYFSYDVKMKEKGDIPEGYSVSREKKERFSLILESASTNQTSMYLCASRPASGGTDTQYFGPGTRLTVL.

V gene TRBV18 combines with J gene TRBJ2-3; the match to TRBD2 covers 8 bases. Germline CDR1 is KGHSH and CDR2 is LQKENI. The V and J ends lost 3 bases and 1 base, in that order; junction bases with no gene match: 3. The CDR3 length is 15 residues. In DNA form, the CDR3 reads TGTGCCAGCTCACCCAGCGGGAGACGCACAGATACGCAGTATTTT. It encodes CASSPSGRRTDTQYF.

The gene calls are TRBV24-1 and TRBJ1-5; TRBD1 aligns across 8 bases. With V trimmed by 10 bases and J by 4 bases, 20 bases remained unmatched. The germline V gene encodes CDR1 KGHDR and CDR2 SFDVKD. The CDR3 sequence is 18 residues long. Written as DNA, the CDR3 is TGTGCCACGGACCGGGACAGGCCCGATTCGGAATGTAATCAGCCCCAGCATTTT. Residues: CATDRDRPDSECNQPQHF.

The V gene is TRBV7-9, the J gene TRBJ1-2; D remains ambiguous. This CDR3 contains 12 residues. Germline V gene data show CDR1 as SEHNR and CDR2 as FQNEAQ (reference sequence). V lost 6 bases, J lost 4 bases, and 9 bases lay in between. DNA of the CDR3: TGTGCCAGCAGTATCGACACCTATGGCTACACCTTC. Encoded protein: CASSIDTYGYTF. Variable domain in full (rest from reference TRBV7-9 and TRBJ1-2): DTGVSQNPRHKITKRGQNVTFRCDPISEHNRLYWYRQTLGQGPEFLTYFQNEAQLEKSRLLSDRFSAERPKGSFSTLEIQRTEQGDSAMYLCASSIDTYGYTFGSGTRLTVV.